These T cell receptor beta chains were read from a single sample in a study of blood T cell repertoires in COVID-19. TCRdb's table, derived via immunoSEQ multiplex PCR, lists solely in-frame clones and lacks some. The sample holds around 300,000 clones; roughly 90% are singletons and the top ten take approximately 0.85%. The sample taken for sequencing was peripheral blood. Receptors were obtained from a woman aged 40-49 years who had recovered from COVID-19. Both conserved end residues are part of each CDR3. The order of the fields is V gene, clone size, J gene, D gene, CDR3 DNA, CDR3 protein. A D gene is named only where the DNA matches it firmly. Rows may omit the clone size; those that give it use once, few, many or a size class.

>TRBV19|.|TRBJ2-1|TRBD2
TGTGCCAGTAGTATCGGTCGGGAGGTGAATGAGCAGTTCTTC
CASSIGREVNEQFF
>TRBV5-1|once|TRBJ2-1|TRBD1
TGCGCCAGCAGCCTGTCAGGGGGCTCCTACAATGAGCAGTTCTTC
CASSLSGGSYNEQFF
>TRBV27|.|TRBJ2-1|TRBD1
TGTGCCAGCAGTTTAAGATGGGACAGGGAGGGGGATGAGCAGTTCTTC
CASSLRWDREGDEQFF
>TRBV19|.|TRBJ1-6|.
TGTGCCAGTAGTATACTGGCAGGGGAAGGCTCACCCCTCCACTTT
CASSILAGEGSPLHF
>TRBV25-1|few|TRBJ1-1|TRBD1
TGTGCCACCACCGGGACAGGGGGCACTGAAGCTTTCTTT
CATTGTGGTEAFF
>TRBV18|.|TRBJ2-7|TRBD1
TGTGCCAGCGCTGGACAGGAACCCTACGAGCAGTACTTC
CASAGQEPYEQYF
>TRBV20-1|.|TRBJ1-5|.
TGCAGTGCTAGTGAATCTGGGGGGAAGAATCAGCCCCAGCATTTT
CSASESGGKNQPQHF
>TRBV6-1|.|TRBJ2-3|TRBD2
TGTGCCAGCAGTGAGGGCGGGAGGTCACCGGATACGCAGTATTTT
CASSEGGRSPDTQYF
>TRBV27|.|TRBJ2-2|TRBD1
TGTGCCAGCAGTTTTAAGGCAGGGGGATTTACCGGGGAGCTGTTTTTT
CASSFKAGGFTGELFF
>TRBV2|.|TRBJ1-2|.
TGTGCCAGCGGAAGACAAGATGGCTACACCTTC
CASGRQDGYTF
>TRBV2|.|TRBJ1-2|.
TGTGCCAGCAGTGATACAGGGATGAGTGGCTACACCTTC
CASSDTGMSGYTF
>TRBV2|once|TRBJ2-3|TRBD2
TGTGCCAGCAGTTCCCGACTAGCCCCTAAAGATACGCAGTATTTT
CASSSRLAPKDTQYF
>TRBV27|.|TRBJ1-1|.
TGTGCCAGCAGTTTTGGGGGAGGGCCGCCCCTAAACACTGAAGCTTTCTTT
CASSFGGGPPLNTEAFF
>TRBV5-6|.|TRBJ1-2|.
TGTGCCAGCAGCTTAAGGACAGTGCGAACAGGAGAAGGTGGCTACACCTTC
CASSLRTVRTGEGGYTF
>TRBV29-1|.|TRBJ2-7|TRBD2
TGCAGCGTTCAAGCGGGACTCACCGAGCAGTACTTC
CSVQAGLTEQYF
>TRBV10-1|.|TRBJ2-5|TRBD2
TGCGCCAGCATTCGGACTAGCGGGAACCAAGAGACCCAGTACTTC
CASIRTSGNQETQYF
>TRBV9|.|TRBJ2-1|TRBD2
TGTGCCAGCAGCGGAGCGGGAGGCTCCTACAATGAGCAGTTCTTC
CASSGAGGSYNEQFF
>TRBV2|.|TRBJ1-6|.
TGTGCCAGCAGTGATCGGGGAGGCCGTTTAGATTCACCCCTCCACTTT
CASSDRGGRLDSPLHF
>TRBV7-9|.|TRBJ1-5|TRBD1
TGTGCCAGCAGCCCAAAGGGGGCCGGCCAGCCCCAGCATTTT
CASSPKGAGQPQHF
>TRBV19|.|TRBJ2-3|TRBD2
TGTGCCAGTAGTATCCGTCTAGCGGGAGCGGGGGCAGATACGCAGTATTTT
CASSIRLAGAGADTQYF
>TRBV6-1|.|TRBJ2-7|.
TGTGCCAGCAGTGAAGTGGAGTGGTTAGCGTCTTCCTCCTACGAGCAGTACTTC
CASSEVEWLASSSYEQYF
>TRBV6-6|.|TRBJ2-1|TRBD2
TGTGCCAGCAGGTCGACTAGCGGGAGTCTTATAGAGCAGTTCTTC
CASRSTSGSLIEQFF
>TRBV5-1|.|TRBJ2-5|TRBD1
TGCGCCAGCAGCGGGACCCGGACAGGGGGAGAGACCCAGTACTTC
CASSGTRTGGETQYF
>TRBV7-9|once|TRBJ1-6|TRBD1
TGTGCCAGCAGCCGGCAGGGGGACGAGTATTCACCCCTCCACTTT
CASSRQGDEYSPLHF
>TRBV19|.|TRBJ2-5|TRBD1
TGTGCCAGTAGCCAAGGACAGGGGGCGCGGGAGACCCAGTACTTC
CASSQGQGARETQYF
>TRBV5-1|.|TRBJ2-7|TRBD1
TGCGCCAGCAGCGGGGACAGCTACGAGCAGTACTTC
CASSGDSYEQYF
>TRBV5-1|.|TRBJ2-7|TRBD1
TGCGCCAGCAGCAGCCCACCGGGACAGGGGGCGGACGAGCAGTACTTC
CASSSPPGQGADEQYF
>TRBV11-3|.|TRBJ2-1|.
TGTGCCAGCAGCCCACGGGATTTTTCGAATGAGCAGTTCTTC
CASSPRDFSNEQFF
>TRBV5-1|once|TRBJ2-1|.
TGCGCCAGCAGGTATGGACTCCTAAAGGGCGGGAATACCGAAAATGAGCAGTTCTTC
CASRYGLLKGGNTENEQFF
>TRBV27|.|TRBJ1-1|.
TGTGCCAGCAGTTACAGGGCGGACACTGAAGCTTTCTTT
CASSYRADTEAFF
>TRBV27|.|TRBJ2-2|TRBD2
TGTGCCAGCAGCATTAACTGGGGAGGCGGGGGGCCTGACGGGGAGCTGTTTTTT
CASSINWGGGGPDGELFF
>TRBV9|.|TRBJ1-4|.
TGTGCCAGCAGCCCAGCGGCAGGTCATGCAACTAATGAAAAACTGTTTTTT
CASSPAAGHATNEKLFF
>TRBV18|.|TRBJ1-1|.
TGTGCCAGCTCACCCGGGTCAGGGGAGGGCACTGAAGCTTTCTTT
CASSPGSGEGTEAFF
>TRBV2|.|TRBJ1-2|.
TGTGCCAGCAGTGAAGGGGGCCACTATGGCTACACCTTC
CASSEGGHYGYTF
>TRBV11-2|few|TRBJ1-5|.
TGTGCCAGCAGCTTAGAGGCTCTTGAGCCCCAGCATTTT
CASSLEALEPQHF
>TRBV30|.|TRBJ2-2|.
TGTGCCTGGAGGGCCTTTCCTGATTGGGCCTACACCGGGGAGCTGTTTTTT
CAWRAFPDWAYTGELFF
>TRBV3-1/TRBV3-2|.|TRBJ2-5|TRBD1
TGTGCCAGCAGCCACCCGGGACAGGGCCAAGAGACCCAGTACTTC
CASSHPGQGQETQYF
>TRBV18|.|TRBJ2-3|TRBD1
TGTGCCAGCTCTACAACCGGGACAGGGGTAGGGGATACGCAGTATTTT
CASSTTGTGVGDTQYF
>TRBV10-2|.|TRBJ1-1|.
TGCGCCAGCAGTGAGCAGGTGAACACTGAAGCTTTCTTT
CASSEQVNTEAFF
>TRBV18|.|TRBJ2-3|TRBD2
TGTGCCAGCTCACCAACGACTAGCGGGACAAGCACAGATACGCAGTATTTT
CASSPTTSGTSTDTQYF
>TRBV10-3|.|TRBJ1-1|TRBD1
TGTGCCATCACCACGGGACAGCTCACTGAAGCTTTCTTT
CAITTGQLTEAFF
>TRBV10-3|many|TRBJ2-2|.
TGTGCCATCAGTGAGTCTGTCGGGTCCACGAACACCGGGGAGCTGTTTTTT
CAISESVGSTNTGELFF
>TRBV5-1|.|TRBJ2-2|TRBD2
TGCGCCAGCAGCTTGGAGGGGGGACTAGCCGATAACACCGGGGAGCTGTTTTTT
CASSLEGGLADNTGELFF
>TRBV12-5|once|TRBJ1-2|TRBD1
TGTGCTAGTGGCCGGGGACAGGGGCACTATGGCTACACCTTC
CASGRGQGHYGYTF
>TRBV3-1/TRBV3-2|.|TRBJ1-6|.
TGTGCCAGCAGCACGACTTGGGGGGATTCACCCCTCCACTTT
CASSTTWGDSPLHF
>TRBV5-1|once|TRBJ1-5|TRBD1
TGCGCCAGCAGCTTGGGGACAGGTTACAATCAGCCCCAGCATTTT
CASSLGTGYNQPQHF
>TRBV14|few|TRBJ1-2|TRBD1
TGTGCCAGCAGCCAGGGGACAGTTGACTATGGCTACACCTTC
CASSQGTVDYGYTF
>TRBV30|once|TRBJ1-2|TRBD1
TGTGCCTGGAGTGAGGGGACAGGGTGGTATGGCTACACCTTC
CAWSEGTGWYGYTF
>TRBV2|few|TRBJ2-6|TRBD1
TGTGCCAGCAGTGAATACGGGACAGCTTACACTGGGGCCAACGTCCTGACTTTC
CASSEYGTAYTGANVLTF
>TRBV11-1|few|TRBJ2-7|TRBD2
TGTGCCAGCAGCCCTCAGGGGACTAGGGCGAGGGACGAGCAGTACTTC
CASSPQGTRARDEQYF
>TRBV27|.|TRBJ2-7|TRBD2
TGTGCCAGCAGTTTGGGGACTAGCGGGAGTTGGGAAAAGGGCTACGAGCAGTACTTC
CASSLGTSGSWEKGYEQYF
>TRBV7-7|.|TRBJ2-3|TRBD2
TGTGCTAGCAGCTTAGGGACTAGCGGGGCCACAGATACGCAGTATTTT
CASSLGTSGATDTQYF